The T cell receptor beta chain described here comes from a study of OX40 agonist ivuxolimab in advanced cancers. Study-level information: Partial responses were seen in three patients, one with hepatocellular carcinoma and two with cutaneous melanoma.

Profiled with immunoSEQ multiplex PCR; TCRdb holds only in-frame clones, not every one. The top ten hold 7.5% to 10% of the sample, which has fewer than 80,000 clones, roughly four fifths seen once. Germline V gives CDR1 SGHKS, CDR2 YYEKEE (reference sequence). The CDR3 loop spans 15 amino acids. J lost 5 bases, V lost 0 bases, and 3 bases had no gene match. This specimen was CD4+ or CD8+ T cells sorted from blood, taken in a trial of the OX40 agonist ivuxolimab. The receptor comes from an adult with an advanced solid tumor such as melanoma, head and neck, liver or kidney cancer. The chain combines TRBV5-5 with TRBJ1-1, with TRBD1 identical over 11 bases. CDR3 coding DNA: TGTGCCAGCAGCTTGGAGGACAGGGGGCGAACTGAAGCTTTCTTT. As protein: CASSLEDRGRTEAFF.